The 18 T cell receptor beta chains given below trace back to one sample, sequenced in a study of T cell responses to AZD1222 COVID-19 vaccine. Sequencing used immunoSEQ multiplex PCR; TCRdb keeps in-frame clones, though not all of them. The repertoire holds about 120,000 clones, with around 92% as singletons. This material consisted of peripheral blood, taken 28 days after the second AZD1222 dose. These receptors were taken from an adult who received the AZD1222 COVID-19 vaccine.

The CDR3 DNA is TGTGCCAGCAGCCAAAGGTTGGTGGAGACCCAGTACTTC. It encodes CASSQRLVETQYF. This sequence joins TRBV3-1 (or the pseudogene TRBV3-2) and TRBJ2-5; no clear D. Germline V gives CDR1 LGHDT, CDR2 YNNKEL (reference sequence). CDR3 length equals 13 residues. Trimming removed 2 bases from V and 5 bases from J, with 9 bases in between.

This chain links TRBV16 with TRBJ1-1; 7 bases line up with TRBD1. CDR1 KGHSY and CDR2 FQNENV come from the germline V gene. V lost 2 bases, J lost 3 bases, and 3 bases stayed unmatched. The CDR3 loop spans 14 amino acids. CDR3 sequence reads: CASSQTQGDTEAFF. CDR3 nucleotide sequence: TGTGCCAGCAGCCAAACTCAGGGGGACACTGAAGCTTTCTTT. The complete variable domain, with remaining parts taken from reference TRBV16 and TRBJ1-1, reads GEEVAQTPKHLVRGEGQKAKLYCAPIKGHSYVFWYQQVLKNEFKFLISFQNENVFDETGMPKERFSAKCLPNSPCSLEIQATKLEDSAVYFCASSQTQGDTEAFFGQGTRLTVV.

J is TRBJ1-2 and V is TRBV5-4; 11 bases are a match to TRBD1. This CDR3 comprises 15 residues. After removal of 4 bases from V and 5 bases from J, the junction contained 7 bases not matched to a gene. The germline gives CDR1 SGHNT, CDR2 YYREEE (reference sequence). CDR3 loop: CASSTGQGVRYGYTF. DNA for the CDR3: TGTGCCAGCAGCACGGGACAGGGGGTACGGTATGGCTACACCTTC.

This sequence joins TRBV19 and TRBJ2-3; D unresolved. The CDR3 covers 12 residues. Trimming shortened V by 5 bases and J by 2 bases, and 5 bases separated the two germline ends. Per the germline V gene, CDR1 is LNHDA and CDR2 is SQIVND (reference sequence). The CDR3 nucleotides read TGTGCCAGTAGTCCCGCCACAGATACGCAGTATTTT. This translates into CASSPATDTQYF. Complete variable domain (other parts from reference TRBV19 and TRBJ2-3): DGGITQSPKYLFRKEGQNVTLSCEQNLNHDAMYWYRQDPGQGLRLIYYSQIVNDFQKGDIAEGYSVSREKKESFPLTVTSAQKNPTAFYLCASSPATDTQYFGPGTRLTVL.

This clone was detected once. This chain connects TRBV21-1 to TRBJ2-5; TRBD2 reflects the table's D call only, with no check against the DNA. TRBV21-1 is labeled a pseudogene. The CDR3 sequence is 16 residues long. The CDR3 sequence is CASSSGGTREGETQYF. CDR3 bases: TGTGCCAGCAGCTCAGGAGGGACTCGCGAGGGGGAGACCCAGTACTTC.

CDR3 residues: CAISAQGAPNYGYTF. The DNA of the CDR3 is TGTGCCATCAGTGCCCAGGGGGCGCCTAACTATGGCTACACCTTC. The V gene is TRBV10-3, the J gene TRBJ1-2; 8 nucleotides agree with TRBD1. This CDR3 comprises 15 residues. The V and J ends lost 4 bases and 0 bases, in that order; junction bases with no gene match: 4. Germline V CDR1 and CDR2: ENHRY, SYGVKD.

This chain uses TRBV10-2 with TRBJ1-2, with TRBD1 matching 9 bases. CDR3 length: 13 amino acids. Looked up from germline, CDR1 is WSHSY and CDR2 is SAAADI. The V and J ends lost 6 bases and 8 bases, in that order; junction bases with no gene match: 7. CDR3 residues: CASRPGQGMGYTF. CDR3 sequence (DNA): TGCGCCAGCAGGCCTGGACAGGGGATGGGCTACACCTTC.

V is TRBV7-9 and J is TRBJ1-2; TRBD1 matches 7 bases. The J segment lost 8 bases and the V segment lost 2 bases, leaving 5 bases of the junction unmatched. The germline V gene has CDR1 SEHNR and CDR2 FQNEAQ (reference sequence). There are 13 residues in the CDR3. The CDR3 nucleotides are TGTGCCAGCAGCTTATCGACAGGGTGGGGCTACACCTTC. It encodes CASSLSTGWGYTF. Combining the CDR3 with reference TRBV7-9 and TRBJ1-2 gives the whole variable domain DTGVSQNPRHKITKRGQNVTFRCDPISEHNRLYWYRQTLGQGPEFLTYFQNEAQLEKSRLLSDRFSAERPKGSFSTLEIQRTEQGDSAMYLCASSLSTGWGYTFGSGTRLTVV.

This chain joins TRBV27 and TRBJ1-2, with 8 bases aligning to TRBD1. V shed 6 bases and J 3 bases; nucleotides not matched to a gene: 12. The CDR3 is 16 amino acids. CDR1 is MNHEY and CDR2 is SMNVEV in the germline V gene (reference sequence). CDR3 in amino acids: CASSPMGQEAHYGYTF. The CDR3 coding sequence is TGTGCCAGCAGCCCTATGGGACAGGAGGCCCACTATGGCTACACCTTC.

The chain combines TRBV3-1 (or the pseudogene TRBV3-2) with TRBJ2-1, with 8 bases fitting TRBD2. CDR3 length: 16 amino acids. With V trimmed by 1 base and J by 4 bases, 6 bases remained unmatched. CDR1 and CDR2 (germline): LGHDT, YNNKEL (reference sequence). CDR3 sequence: CASSQAGAGGYNEQFF. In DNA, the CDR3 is TGTGCCAGCAGCCAAGCGGGTGCGGGGGGATACAATGAGCAGTTCTTC.

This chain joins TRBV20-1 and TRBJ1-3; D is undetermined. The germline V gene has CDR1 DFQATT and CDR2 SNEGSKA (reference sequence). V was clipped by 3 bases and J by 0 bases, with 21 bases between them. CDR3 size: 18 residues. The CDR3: CSASGFVPEGNSGNTIYF. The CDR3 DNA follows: TGCAGTGCTAGTGGGTTCGTACCGGAGGGTAACTCTGGAAACACCATATATTTT.

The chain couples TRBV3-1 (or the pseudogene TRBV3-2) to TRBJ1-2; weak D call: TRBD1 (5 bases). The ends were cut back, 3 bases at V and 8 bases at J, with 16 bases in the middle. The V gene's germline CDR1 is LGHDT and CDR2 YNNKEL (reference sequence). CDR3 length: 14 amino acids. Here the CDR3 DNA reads TGTGCCAGCAGCCAGGGGGGAGTAATCCGCGGCTACACCTTC. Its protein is CASSQGGVIRGYTF.

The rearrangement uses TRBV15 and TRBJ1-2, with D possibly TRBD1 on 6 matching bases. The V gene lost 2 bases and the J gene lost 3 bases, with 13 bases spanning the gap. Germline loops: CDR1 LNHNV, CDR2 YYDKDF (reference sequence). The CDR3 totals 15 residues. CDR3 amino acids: CATSRSRDTHYGYTF. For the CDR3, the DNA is TGTGCCACCAGCAGATCTCGGGACACACACTATGGCTACACCTTC.

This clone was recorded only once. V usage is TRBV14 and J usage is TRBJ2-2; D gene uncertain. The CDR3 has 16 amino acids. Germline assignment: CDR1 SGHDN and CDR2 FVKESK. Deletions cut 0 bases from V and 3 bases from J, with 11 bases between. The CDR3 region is CASSQDVRVYTGELFF. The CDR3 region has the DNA TGTGCCAGCAGCCAAGATGTTAGGGTATACACCGGGGAGCTGTTTTTT.

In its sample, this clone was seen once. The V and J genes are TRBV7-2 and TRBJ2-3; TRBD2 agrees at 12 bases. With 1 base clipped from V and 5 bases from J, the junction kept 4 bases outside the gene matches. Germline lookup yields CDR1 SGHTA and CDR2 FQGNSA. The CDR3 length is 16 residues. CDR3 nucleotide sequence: TGTGCCAGCAGCTTAGGTCCTAGCGGGGGGGGAGATACGCAGTATTTT. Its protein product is CASSLGPSGGGDTQYF.

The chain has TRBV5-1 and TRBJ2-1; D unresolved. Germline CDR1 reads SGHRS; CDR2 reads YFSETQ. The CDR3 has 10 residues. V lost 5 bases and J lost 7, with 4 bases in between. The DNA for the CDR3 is TGCGCCAGCAGTTGGAATGAGCAGTTCTTC. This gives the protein CASSWNEQFF.

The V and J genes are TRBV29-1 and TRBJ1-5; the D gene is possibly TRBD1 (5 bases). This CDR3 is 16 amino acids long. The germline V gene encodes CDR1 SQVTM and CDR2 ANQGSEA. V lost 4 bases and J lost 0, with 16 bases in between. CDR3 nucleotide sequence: TGCAGCGTTGTAATGTCGACAGCCTCTAGCAATCAGCCCCAGCATTTT. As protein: CSVVMSTASSNQPQHF.

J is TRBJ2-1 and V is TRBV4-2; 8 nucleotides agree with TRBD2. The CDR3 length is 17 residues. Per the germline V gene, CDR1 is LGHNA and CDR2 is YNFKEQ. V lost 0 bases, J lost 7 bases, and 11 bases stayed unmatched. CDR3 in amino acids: CASSQDEGAGEVNEQFF. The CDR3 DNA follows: TGTGCCAGCAGCCAAGATGAAGGAGCGGGAGAAGTAAATGAGCAGTTCTTC.